This T cell receptor (beta chain) is from a study of beta chain features in type 1 diabetes. Expressed TCRB transcripts were sequenced, since all the RNA that had been isolated was reverse transcribed. Using immunoSEQ multiplex PCR, the repertoire was profiled, and TCRdb retains in-frame clones only, with some absent. The sample records 300,000 to 400,000 clones, 9.5% to 10% being singletons. In this sample, this clone turned up a few times. Its antigen is not identified. The study's findings and limits: Type 1 diabetes patients showed a moderate but significant shortening of TCRB CDR3s in all four CD4+ subsets. Naive, central memory and Treg TCRB repertoires seemed to resemble each other more closely in patients than they did in healthy donors. No resolution was reached here on whether HLA type influences TCRB rearrangement.

Germline V CDR1 and CDR2: SGHRS, YFSETQ. This CDR3 is built from 14 residues. Trimming cost V 3 bases and J 5 bases, with 12 bases left between them. This TCR came from a man aged 30 to 45 with type 1 diabetes. Material: central memory CD4+ T cells from blood. The chain is built from TRBV5-1 and TRBJ2-1; D unresolved. The CDR3 bases are TGCGCCAGCAGCTATGGGGAACCTGACAATGAGCAGTTCTTC. It encodes CASSYGEPDNEQFF.